The rows below give T cell receptor beta chains drawn from one sample of a study of cytomegalovirus exposure and HLA in healthy donors. Using immunoSEQ multiplex PCR, the repertoire was profiled, and TCRdb retains in-frame clones only, with some absent. The table has 150,000 to 200,000 clones, around 80% seen once. Input material: PBMCs. The receptors derive from a boy aged 2 to 9 in good health and CMV-seronegative. The CDR3 runs from the conserved cysteine through the conserved F or W. The D gene is left open where the match is weak. Clone size appears in some rows only: once, few, many, or a class for an expanded clone.

d_call	v_call	j_call	clone_size	cdr3_nt	cdr3_aa
TRBD1	TRBV5-6	TRBJ2-1	.	TGTGCCAGCAGCTGGGGACAGGGATCCTCCAATGAGCAGTTCTTC	CASSWGQGSSNEQFF
.	TRBV27	TRBJ2-3	.	TGTGCCAGCAGTTTTACGGGAGCAGTAACAGATACGCAGTATTTT	CASSFTGAVTDTQYF
.	TRBV4-3	TRBJ1-5	.	TGCGCCAGCAGCCAAGATACTACCCCGGGAGCGGGCAATCAGCCCCAGCATTTT	CASSQDTTPGAGNQPQHF
.	TRBV10-3	TRBJ2-3	.	TGTGCCATCAGTCGGGACAAAGACGGTCGCACAGATACGCAGTATTTT	CAISRDKDGRTDTQYF
TRBD1	TRBV7-7	TRBJ2-5	.	TGTGCTAGCAGCCCCGGGACAGGGGTAGAGACCCAGTACTTC	CASSPGTGVETQYF
TRBD1	TRBV18	TRBJ1-2	.	TGTGCCAGCTCACCCCGGGACAGGGGGATCTATGGCTACACCTTC	CASSPRDRGIYGYTF
.	TRBV7-3	TRBJ1-1	.	TGTGCCAGCAGCTGGCTGGACAGAGTGAACACTGAAGCTTTCTTT	CASSWLDRVNTEAFF
.	TRBV29-1	TRBJ2-5	.	TGCAGCGTTGTAGAAGAGACCCAGTACTTC	CSVVEETQYF
.	TRBV2	TRBJ1-5	.	TGTGCCAGCAGTGACGGTAATAGCAATCAGCCCCAGCATTTT	CASSDGNSNQPQHF
.	TRBV7-2	TRBJ1-3	.	TGTGCCAGCAGCTTGGGGGGTTTTGGAAACACCATATATTTT	CASSLGGFGNTIYF
TRBD2	TRBV4-2	TRBJ2-1	.	TGTGCCAGCAGCCAGGGACCTGGGACTAGCGGGATTAATGAGCAGTTCTTC	CASSQGPGTSGINEQFF
TRBD1	TRBV7-8	TRBJ2-5	once	TGTGCCAGCAGCCTCAAGGACAGGGGAGAGACCCAGTACTTC	CASSLKDRGETQYF
TRBD1	TRBV7-9	TRBJ2-3	.	TGTGCCAGCAGTTGGGACAGGGGAGGGACAGATACGCAGTATTTT	CASSWDRGGTDTQYF
.	TRBV2	TRBJ2-5	.	TGTGCCAGCAGTGAAGCGCGGGTGCAAGAGACCCAGTACTTC	CASSEARVQETQYF
TRBD1	TRBV12-5	TRBJ1-4	.	TGTGCTAGTGGTTTGGTTCTCACAGGGGAGGTCCACAATGAAAAACTGTTTTTT	CASGLVLTGEVHNEKLFF
.	TRBV6-5	TRBJ2-3	.	TGTGCCAGCAGTTACTCGGTATCCGAGGATACGCAGTATTTT	CASSYSVSEDTQYF
.	TRBV27	TRBJ1-1	.	TGTGCCAGCAGTTCGTTTAAGACAGGGAACACTGAAGCTTTCTTT	CASSSFKTGNTEAFF
.	TRBV2	TRBJ2-5	.	TGTGCCAGCACTCCCCCGGGGACACAGGAGACCCAGTACTTC	CASTPPGTQETQYF
TRBD1	TRBV5-1	TRBJ2-3	.	TGCGCCAGCAGCTCAAGGGACAGGACAGATACGCAGTATTTT	CASSSRDRTDTQYF
TRBD2	TRBV11-2	TRBJ2-3	.	TGTGCCAGCAATACCGGGACTAGCGGGACCAACACAGATACGCAGTATTTT	CASNTGTSGTNTDTQYF
.	TRBV7-7	TRBJ2-3	.	TGTGCCAGCAGCCCTAGGGGGGGGGCCACAGATACGCAGTATTTT	CASSPRGGATDTQYF
.	TRBV27	TRBJ2-1	few	TGTGCCAGCAGGGGACTGGGGGTTCAAATAAGCTCCTACAATGAGCAGTTCTTC	CASRGLGVQISSYNEQFF
.	TRBV7-8	TRBJ2-2	.	TGTGCCAGCAGCTTAGATGTTATCGACACCGGGGAGCTGTTTTTT	CASSLDVIDTGELFF
.	TRBV5-4	TRBJ2-5	.	TGTGCCAGCAGCTTGGCACGGGAGAATCAAGAGACCCAGTACTTC	CASSLARENQETQYF
.	TRBV5-1	TRBJ1-2	.	TGCGCCAGCAGCTTGGTGGCAGGAAGTGGGACTATCTATGGCTACACCTTC	CASSLVAGSGTIYGYTF
TRBD2	TRBV5-1	TRBJ2-7	.	TGCGCCAGCAGCTCGGGGACTAGCCGTCCCTACGAGCAGTACTTC	CASSSGTSRPYEQYF
.	TRBV6-5	TRBJ2-5	once	TGTGCCAGCGGGCCCATGGACTCGACGTGGGAGACCCAGTACTTC	CASGPMDSTWETQYF
.	TRBV7-9	TRBJ2-5	.	TGTGCCAGCAGACGCGTGGGACTGTCCCAAGAGACCCAGTACTTC	CASRRVGLSQETQYF
.	TRBV5-6	TRBJ1-1	.	TGTGCCAGCAGCTTGGCCTCTGAAGCTTTCTTT	CASSLASEAFF
.	TRBV2	TRBJ2-1	.	TGTGCCAGCAGCGGGAGCTCCTACAATGAGCAGTTCTTC	CASSGSSYNEQFF
TRBD1	TRBV7-9	TRBJ2-7	.	TGTGCCAGCTCTCAAGGAAGACAGGGTTACGAGCAGTACTTC	CASSQGRQGYEQYF
.	TRBV19	TRBJ2-2	.	TGTGCCAGTAGTATAATTAGGGGAACAGGGAACACCGGGGAGCTGTTTTTT	CASSIIRGTGNTGELFF
TRBD1	TRBV2	TRBJ2-3	.	TGTGCCAGCAGTGAGGGGACAGGAAACCCAGATACGCAGTATTTT	CASSEGTGNPDTQYF
TRBD2	TRBV4-3	TRBJ2-5	.	TGCGCCAGCAGCCAAGGGGTGGGACTAGCGGGAGTAGAGACCCAGTACTTC	CASSQGVGLAGVETQYF
.	TRBV5-6	TRBJ2-7	few	TGTGCCAGCAGCCCTAAATACTCCTACGAGCAGTACTTC	CASSPKYSYEQYF
.	TRBV6-1	TRBJ1-5	.	TGTGCCAGCACCACTACAGGGTTCAATCAGCCCCAGCATTTT	CASTTTGFNQPQHF
TRBD2	TRBV2	TRBJ2-7	.	TGTGCCAGCACCCGAGCGGGAACTCCCTACGAGCAGTACTTC	CASTRAGTPYEQYF
TRBD2	TRBV7-2	TRBJ2-5	.	TGTGCCAGCAGCCAGACTAGCGGGGTCCAAGAGACCCAGTACTTC	CASSQTSGVQETQYF
.	TRBV11-2	TRBJ2-5	.	TGTGCCAGCAGCTTAGATCTTGAGACTACTGGGCAAGAGACCCAGTACTTC	CASSLDLETTGQETQYF
TRBD2	TRBV2	TRBJ2-7	.	TGTGCCAGCAGGGGACTAGCGGGAGACACCTACGAGCAGTACTTC	CASRGLAGDTYEQYF
.	TRBV7-6	TRBJ1-4	once	TGTGCCAGCAGCTTAGGACGGGGGACTAATGAAAAACTGTTTTTT	CASSLGRGTNEKLFF
.	TRBV2	TRBJ1-6	.	TGTGCCAGCAGAGCAGGGCGCTCCTATAATTCACCCCTCCACTTT	CASRAGRSYNSPLHF
TRBD1	TRBV7-6	TRBJ2-2	.	TGTGCCAGCAGCATCCTGCCCCCAGGGGGTCCGGGCGGGGAGCTGTTTTTT	CASSILPPGGPGGELFF
.	TRBV6-1	TRBJ1-5	few	TGTGCCAGCAGTGAATCAGGGTCCCATCAGCCCCAGCATTTT	CASSESGSHQPQHF